Listed here are 24 T cell receptor beta chains from one sample, sequenced in a study of cytomegalovirus exposure and HLA in healthy donors. In the PCR, 60 Vbeta and 13 Jbeta primers were used. Only in-frame clones appear in the TCRdb table, and some are missing; sequencing was by immunoSEQ multiplex PCR. In the table there are 70,000 to 75,000 clones, more than 70% of which are singletons. Specimen: PBMCs. The receptors derive from a woman aged 40 to 50 in good health and CMV-seropositive.

This clone was picked up many times. Other DNA sequences in this specimen translate into the identical CDR3. The chain links TRBV5-1 to TRBJ1-6; no reliable D call. V was trimmed by 0 bases and J by 10 bases, leaving 14 bases between them. CDR1 SGHRS and CDR2 YFSETQ come from the germline V gene. The CDR3 runs to 15 residues. The CDR3 region is CASSLVGRGNSPLHF. CDR3 DNA: TGCGCCAGCAGCTTGGTCGGACGAGGGAACTCACCCCTCCACTTT.

V is TRBV6-1 and J is TRBJ1-4, with TRBD1 as a possible D gene (5 bases). The CDR3 extends over 14 amino acids. The germline V gene has CDR1 MNHNS and CDR2 SASEGT. Deletions cut 3 bases from V and 5 bases from J, with 10 bases between. The CDR3 region has the DNA TGTGCCAGCAGTGACCGGGGACTGAATGAAAAACTGTTTTTT. It translates to CASSDRGLNEKLFF.

The gene calls are TRBV7-8 and TRBJ1-1, with 8 bases lining up with TRBD1. There are 15 residues in the CDR3. The ends lost 4 bases at V and 0 bases at J; junction bases unmatched: 4. Germline V lookup: CDR1 SGHVS, CDR2 FQNEAQ. The CDR3 DNA is TGTGCCAGCAGCTCACGGACAGGGCTGAACACTGAAGCTTTCTTT. Its translation is CASSSRTGLNTEAFF.

V is TRBV25-1 and J is TRBJ2-1, with D maybe TRBD2 (7 bases). Looked up from germline, CDR1 is MGHDK and CDR2 is SYGVNS. The germline V and J ends were trimmed by 4 bases and 4 bases, with 23 bases remaining between them. This CDR3 is built from 18 residues. The CDR3 coding sequence is TGTGCCAGCAGTGGATGGGAGGGGGGGGAGGCAGGGTACAATGAGCAGTTCTTC. Encoded protein: CASSGWEGGEAGYNEQFF.

The V gene is TRBV18, the J gene TRBJ2-7; no firm D call. Germline CDR1 is KGHSH and CDR2 is LQKENI. The V end lost 0 bases, the J end lost 2 bases, and 2 bases lay between the germline ends. CDR3 length equals 12 residues. CDR3 nucleotide sequence: TGTGCCAGCTCACCACCCACCTACGAGCAGTACTTC. Amino acid sequence: CASSPPTYEQYF.

The chain couples TRBV4-2 to TRBJ2-5, with 10 bases aligning to TRBD2. CDR1 is LGHNA and CDR2 is YNFKEQ in the germline V gene. The CDR3 covers 21 residues. With V trimmed by 0 bases and J by 4 bases, 20 bases remained unmatched. The CDR3 sequence: CASSQDPWKLATSGEVETQYF. The CDR3 coding sequence is TGTGCCAGCAGCCAAGACCCTTGGAAACTAGCAACTAGCGGGGAGGTAGAGACCCAGTACTTC.

V and J are TRBV30 and TRBJ1-3; no clear D gene. Per germline, CDR1 GTSNPN and CDR2 SVGIG (reference sequence). V dropped 0 bases and J dropped 2 bases, with 5 bases sitting between them. This CDR3 spans 13 amino acids. This CDR3 is CAWSVNTGNTIYF. In DNA, the CDR3 is TGTGCCTGGAGTGTAAACACTGGAAACACCATATATTTT. The full variable domain, with the rest looked up from reference TRBV30 and TRBJ1-3, is SQTIHQWPATLVQPVGSPLSLECTVEGTSNPNLYWYRQAAGRGLQLLFYSVGIGQISSEVPQNLSASRPQDRQFILSSKKLLLSDSGFYLCAWSVNTGNTIYFGEGSWLTVV.

The CDR3, as DNA: TGTGCCAGCAGCGTCCGGGACAGGGGCTCTTACGAGCAGTACTTC. Translation gives CASSVRDRGSYEQYF. This chain joins TRBV5-6 and TRBJ2-7; 10 nucleotides line up with TRBD1. Trimming at V came to 4 bases and at J to 4 bases, leaving 8 bases not matched to a gene. The CDR3 runs to 15 residues. The V gene's germline CDR1 is SGHDT and CDR2 YYEEEE.

The chain uses TRBV19 and TRBJ2-2; 8 bases line up with TRBD2. Germline V gives CDR1 LNHDA, CDR2 SQIVND (reference sequence). The CDR3 is 14 amino acids. The V gene end was trimmed by 3 bases and the J gene end by 7 bases; junction bases not matched to a gene: 4. CDR3 protein: CASSIQRGSGELFF. For the CDR3, the DNA is TGTGCCAGTAGTATCCAGCGGGGGAGCGGGGAGCTGTTTTTT.

V usage is TRBV7-9 and J usage is TRBJ1-1; TRBD1 aligns across 8 bases. Germline V gives CDR1 SEHNR, CDR2 FQNEAQ (reference sequence). Unmatched junction bases numbered 4, after V lost 4 bases and J lost 6 bases. The CDR3 length is 13 residues. The CDR3 nucleotides are TGTGCCAGCAGCTCTCAGGGGGCCGCTGAAGCTTTCTTT. As protein: CASSSQGAAEAFF.

The J gene is TRBJ2-3, the V gene TRBV6-1; D possibly corresponds to TRBD1 (6 bases). The germline CDR1 and CDR2 sequences are MNHNS and SASEGT. Trimming shortened V by 10 bases and J by 3 bases, and 17 bases separated the two germline ends. The CDR3 spans 14 residues. The CDR3 coding sequence is TGTGCCATCGGTGGGCAGGGGCGAACAGATACGCAGTATTTT. It codes for CAIGGQGRTDTQYF.

This chain links TRBV5-1 with TRBJ1-2; 7 positions match TRBD1. This CDR3 region has 15 residues. Per the germline V gene, CDR1 is SGHRS and CDR2 is YFSETQ. J lost 2 bases, V lost 4 bases, and 8 bases had no gene match. CDR3 nucleotide sequence: TGCGCCAGCAGCCCCGCCCCGACAGGGAACTATGGCTACACCTTC. Residues: CASSPAPTGNYGYTF.

This chain joins TRBV21-1 and TRBJ2-1; no check of the table's D call, TRBD1, against the DNA was made. TRBV21-1 is termed a pseudogene. The CDR3 runs 11 residues. The CDR3 nucleotides are TGTGCCAGCAGCAACGGGACAGGTCAGTTCTTC. It codes for CASSNGTGQFF.

The genes are TRBV5-4 and TRBJ2-3, with 11 bases that match TRBD2. The CDR3 totals 16 residues. The ends lost 4 bases at V and 1 base at J; junction bases unmatched: 5. Germline V gene lookup returns CDR1 SGHNT and CDR2 YYREEE (reference sequence). The CDR3 DNA sequence: TGTGCCAGCAGCGCTAGCGGGGGGATTCGCACAGATACGCAGTATTTT. Protein sequence: CASSASGGIRTDTQYF.

This clone came up a few times. This chain joins TRBV7-6 and TRBJ2-7; 9 nucleotides align to TRBD1. V dropped 2 bases and J dropped 4; count of bases not matched to a gene: 3. The CDR3 covers 14 residues. The germline CDR1 and CDR2 sequences are SGHVS and FNYEAQ. The CDR3 sequence: CASSLRDREYEQYF. The CDR3 DNA follows: TGTGCCAGCAGCTTACGGGACAGGGAGTACGAGCAGTACTTC.

This clone has only one observation. The chain has TRBV11-3 and TRBJ2-2; 8 bases are a match to TRBD1. Germline-derived CDR1 and CDR2 are SGHNT and YENEEA. There are 16 residues in the CDR3. After removal of 7 bases from V and 3 bases from J, the junction contained 10 bases not matched to a gene. The CDR3 reads CASTSGQGAHTGELFF. The CDR3 nucleotides read TGTGCCAGCACCTCTGGGCAGGGGGCGCACACCGGGGAGCTGTTTTTT.

This clone occurred a few times. This rearrangement joins TRBV5-1 to TRBJ1-3; D might be TRBD1 (6 bases). The V gene's germline CDR1 is SGHRS and CDR2 YFSETQ. The CDR3 extends over 15 amino acids. Trimming left V 2 bases short and J 2 bases short, with 11 bases between. CDR3 DNA sequence: TGCGCCAGCAGCTTACAGGGTGTTGCTGGAAACACCATATATTTT. It is translated as CASSLQGVAGNTIYF.

The chain carries TRBV25-1 and TRBJ1-6; 7 bases match TRBD1. The V segment lost 7 bases and the J segment 7 bases; nucleotides outside the gene matches: 10. The CDR3 totals 15 residues. Germline values: CDR1 MGHDK, CDR2 SYGVNS. The CDR3 DNA reads TGTGCCAGCATGCAGACCGGGACAGCCAATTCACCCCTCCACTTT. Translation gives CASMQTGTANSPLHF.

This clone has just one count. In nucleotides, the CDR3 is TGTGCCAGCAGTGAAGCGCGGGCGACCGAGCAGTACTTC. This translates into CASSEARATEQYF. V usage is TRBV6-1 and J usage is TRBJ2-7, with a weak D call TRBD2 (5 bases). The CDR3 covers 13 residues. The V and J ends lost 0 bases and 6 bases respectively, with 9 bases between them. CDR1 is MNHNS, CDR2 SASEGT, per germline.

The rearrangement links TRBV5-6 to TRBJ1-5, with TRBD1 identical over 8 bases. This CDR3 region has 15 residues. The junction had 10 bases not matched to a gene; V was cut back by 5 bases and J by 6 bases. CDR1 and CDR2 (germline): SGHDT, YYEEEE. Here the CDR3 reads CASSSHRTGTQPQHF. Here the CDR3 DNA reads TGTGCCAGCAGTTCCCACCGGACAGGGACTCAGCCCCAGCATTTT.

The rearrangement links TRBV5-1 to TRBJ2-1; TRBD1 aligns across 8 bases. V lost 4 bases to trimming and J lost 7 bases; unmatched junction nucleotides: 16. Germline assignment: CDR1 SGHRS and CDR2 YFSETQ. The CDR3 runs 17 residues. CDR3 amino acids: CASSKTRQGRVENEQFF. The CDR3 DNA follows: TGCGCCAGCAGCAAAACTCGACAGGGGCGGGTCGAGAATGAGCAGTTCTTC.

The gene calls are TRBV25-1 and TRBJ2-2; possible D gene TRBD2, 7 bases. Trimming removed 4 bases at V and 1 base at J, with 13 bases between. This CDR3 spans 16 amino acids. From germline, CDR1 is MGHDK and CDR2 SYGVNS. The CDR3 bases are TGTGCCAGCAGTGCGTGGGGGGGCGGGAACACCGGGGAGCTGTTTTTT. Encoded protein: CASSAWGGGNTGELFF. Full variable domain (missing parts from reference TRBV25-1 and TRBJ2-2): EADIYQTPRYLVIGTGKKITLECSQTMGHDKMYWYQQDPGMELHLIHYSYGVNSTEKGDLSSESTVSRIRTEHFPLTLESARPSHTSQYLCASSAWGGGNTGELFFGEGSRLTVL.

In this sample, this clone turned up many times. The rearrangement links TRBV5-1 to TRBJ1-4; 10 positions agree with TRBD1. The germline gives CDR1 SGHRS, CDR2 YFSETQ. Germline trimming cut 4 bases from V and 7 bases from J; bases unmatched to any gene: 7. This CDR3 contains 15 residues. The CDR3 sequence: CASSRSTGGTEKLFF. The CDR3 nucleotides read TGCGCCAGCAGCAGATCGACAGGGGGCACTGAAAAACTGTTTTTT.

J is TRBJ1-2 and V is TRBV2; D remains ambiguous. The CDR3 has 15 amino acids. V was shortened by 6 bases and J by 2 bases, with 16 bases between the two germline ends. The V gene's germline CDR1 is SNHLY and CDR2 FYNNEI. The CDR3 sequence is CASRAAEQTNYGYTF. Here the CDR3 DNA reads TGTGCCAGCAGAGCGGCGGAGCAGACCAACTATGGCTACACCTTC. Looking up the rest from reference TRBV2 and TRBJ1-2 gives the full variable domain: EPEVTQTPSHQVTQMGQEVILRCVPISNHLYFYWYRQILGQKVEFLVSFYNNEISEKSEIFDDQFSVERPDGSNFTLKIRSTKLEDSAMYFCASRAAEQTNYGYTFGSGTRLTVV.